A single T cell receptor beta chain is shown here with its context. The data stem from a study of early T cells in non-severe SARS-CoV-2 infection. Study overall: Sequencing of unsorted whole blood was done on bulk RNA, leaving chains unpaired.

Individual cDNA molecules each received unique molecular identifiers attached to them. A single record per CDR3 protein comes from TCRdb applying MiXCR to the 5' RACE reads. The table has some 48,000 distinct CDR3 sequences, over 7.5% seen once. V was pared by 5 bases and J by 0 bases, with 11 bases between. The CDR3 spans 15 residues. Per the germline V gene, CDR1 is SGHAT and CDR2 is FQNNGV. Sequenced input: whole blood. The chain employs TRBV11-2 and TRBJ2-1; D possibly corresponds to TRBD2 (5 bases). The source is an adult who was a healthcare worker with PCR-confirmed SARS-CoV-2 infection or an uninfected control (not recorded which). The CDR3 DNA follows: TGTGCCAGCAGCGGAGGCTTAAGCTCCTACAATGAGCAGTTCTTC. It encodes CASSGGLSSYNEQFF.